One and the same sample provided the 31 T cell receptor beta chains below, sequenced in a study of T cell changes during pregnancy in multiple sclerosis. Some clones are missing from TCRdb's copy, which holds only in-frame ones; the method was immunoSEQ multiplex PCR. The table shows 68,000 or so clones, with about 90% occurring only once. Sequenced material: peripheral blood, taken in the second trimester of pregnancy. The receptors derive from a female donor in good health, enrolled as a control in a pregnancy study.

The chain recombines TRBV5-1 with TRBJ1-2; maybe TRBD1 (5 bases). CDR1 and CDR2 (germline): SGHRS, YFSETQ. The CDR3 is made up of 15 amino acids. V lost 0 bases and J 8 bases, leaving 17 bases between the germline ends. CDR3 nucleotide sequence: TGCGCCAGCAGCTTGGGGCCGGGGGAGGGGAGAGGCTACACCTTC. This encodes CASSLGPGEGRGYTF.

This clone has only a few counts. The genes are TRBV6-1 and TRBJ2-3, with D possibly TRBD2 on 5 matching bases. CDR3 length: 14 amino acids. Trimming stripped 4 bases from V and 0 bases from J, with 8 bases between. Germline V gene data show CDR1 as MNHNS and CDR2 as SASEGT. As DNA, the CDR3 is TGTGCCAGCAGTGGCGGACTGAGCACAGATACGCAGTATTTT. Protein: CASSGGLSTDTQYF.

V gene TRBV2 combines with J gene TRBJ1-2; the D gene is possibly TRBD1 (6 bases). Trimming pared 3 bases from V and 8 bases from J, leaving 19 bases between. Germline CDR1 reads SNHLY; CDR2 reads FYNNEI. The CDR3 loop spans 15 amino acids. This chain's CDR3 is CASSEVQGPRVGYTF. The DNA for the CDR3 is TGTGCCAGCAGTGAGGTACAGGGACCGAGAGTGGGCTACACCTTC.

The chain carries TRBV7-9 and TRBJ2-1; 8 bases agree with TRBD1. This CDR3 has 16 amino acids. Germline V CDR1 and CDR2: SEHNR, FQNEAQ (reference sequence). The J segment lost 3 bases and the V segment lost 5 bases, leaving 9 bases of the junction unmatched. The CDR3: CASSLKGGQGYNEQFF. For the CDR3, the DNA is TGTGCCAGCAGCCTGAAGGGAGGACAGGGCTACAATGAGCAGTTCTTC. The whole variable domain, remainder taken from reference TRBV7-9 and TRBJ2-1, is DTGVSQNPRHKITKRGQNVTFRCDPISEHNRLYWYRQTLGQGPEFLTYFQNEAQLEKSRLLSDRFSAERPKGSFSTLEIQRTEQGDSAMYLCASSLKGGQGYNEQFFGPGTRLTVL.

V usage is TRBV13 and J usage is TRBJ2-7; D might be TRBD2 (5 bases). CDR1 is PRHDT, CDR2 FYEKMQ, per germline (reference sequence). V lost 6 bases and J lost 7, with 13 bases in between. The CDR3 contains 12 residues. Here the CDR3 DNA reads TGTGCCAGCAGTTCCGGACTGAGGGAGCAGTACTTC. Its protein product is CASSSGLREQYF.

The CDR3 region is CASRRDSSWGVYGYTF. In DNA, the CDR3 is TGTGCCAGCAGGAGGGACAGCAGCTGGGGTGTATATGGCTACACCTTC. The chain has TRBV28 and TRBJ1-2, with 7 positions matching TRBD1. Trimming removed 6 bases from V and 5 bases from J; junction bases left unmatched: 15. Germline values: CDR1 MDHEN, CDR2 SYDVKM. This CDR3 contains 16 residues.

This clone was detected only once. V and J are TRBV28 and TRBJ2-5; 10 positions match TRBD2. V shed 3 bases and J 5 bases; nucleotides not matched to a gene: 6. The CDR3 length is 15 residues. Looked up from germline, CDR1 is MDHEN and CDR2 is SYDVKM. Here the CDR3 reads CASSFLAGVRETQYF. DNA of the CDR3: TGTGCCAGCAGTTTCCTAGCGGGAGTAAGGGAGACCCAGTACTTC.

In this sample, this clone turned up a few times. The chain has TRBV2 and TRBJ1-6, with D hard to call. Trimming removed 11 bases from V and 10 bases from J, with 18 bases in between. The CDR3 is 13 residues long. CDR1 is SNHLY, CDR2 FYNNEI, per germline. DNA of the CDR3: TGTGCCGCCCGGGCGGAGGGAGTGTCACCCCTCCACTTT. The encoded protein is CAARAEGVSPLHF.

This clone has more than one count but fewer than ten. The chain employs TRBV4-2 and TRBJ2-2, with 7 bases lining up with TRBD1. Germline-derived CDR1 and CDR2 are LGHNA and YNFKEQ. The V gene end was trimmed by 6 bases and the J gene end by 3 bases; junction bases not matched to a gene: 10. CDR3 length: 16 residues. The chain's CDR3 is CASSPLDRTYTGELFF. The CDR3, as DNA: TGTGCCAGCAGTCCCTTGGACAGGACCTACACCGGGGAGCTGTTTTTT.

The chain recombines TRBV6-1 with TRBJ1-5; D possibly corresponds to TRBD1 (5 bases). Germline V gives CDR1 MNHNS, CDR2 SASEGT. This CDR3 comprises 14 residues. V was shortened by 6 bases and J by 1 base, with 10 bases between the two germline ends. CDR3 nucleotides: TGTGCCAGCAGAGGGGAGGTCAGCAATCAGCCCCAGCATTTT. Its translation is CASRGEVSNQPQHF.

The gene calls are TRBV7-3 and TRBJ1-1; 8 bases line up with TRBD1. Germline V gene sequence: CDR1 SGHTA, CDR2 FQGTGA. The CDR3 totals 14 residues. Trimming removed 7 bases from V and 4 bases from J; junction bases left unmatched: 8. The CDR3 DNA is TGTGCCAGCATCCGACAGGGGCCAAGCACTGAAGCTTTCTTT. It codes for CASIRQGPSTEAFF.

This chain uses TRBV27 with TRBJ2-5, with a tentative D call TRBD2 (5 bases). CDR1 and CDR2 (germline): MNHEY, SMNVEV (reference sequence). Trimming pared 4 bases from V and 5 bases from J, leaving 17 bases between. The CDR3 length is 15 residues. CDR3 amino acids: CASSWSGPGLETQYF. Written as DNA, the CDR3 is TGTGCCAGCAGTTGGTCCGGGCCGGGGTTGGAGACCCAGTACTTC.

The sample holds a few counts of this clone. J is TRBJ2-1 and V is TRBV7-9, with TRBD2 matching 14 bases. The CDR3 is 18 residues long. The V gene end was trimmed by 4 bases and the J gene end by 10 bases; junction bases not matched to a gene: 15. Germline CDR1 is SEHNR and CDR2 is FQNEAQ (reference sequence). CDR3 DNA: TGTGCCAGCAGCTCAAGGACCATCCAGGGACTAGCGGGGGACGAGCAGTTCTTC. Translating gives CASSSRTIQGLAGDEQFF.

CDR3 bases: TGTGCCAGCAACAGGGCTGGCGGAGAGACCCAGTACTTC. It yields the protein CASNRAGGETQYF. The chain has TRBV6-1 and TRBJ2-5; TRBD1 is a possible D gene (6 bases). Deletions cut 7 bases from V and 4 bases from J, with 13 bases between. Per germline, CDR1 MNHNS and CDR2 SASEGT. The CDR3 loop spans 13 amino acids.

The chain employs TRBV5-1 and TRBJ2-3; D perhaps matches TRBD1 (5 bases). The germline V gene has CDR1 SGHRS and CDR2 YFSETQ. The CDR3 spans 12 residues. The V end lost 0 bases, the J end lost 14 bases, and 13 bases lay between the germline ends. DNA for the CDR3: TGCGCCAGCAGCTTGGACAAATCCCAGGGGTATTTT. Its translation is CASSLDKSQGYF.

This chain joins TRBV7-9 and TRBJ1-1; 7 positions match TRBD1. J gave up 3 bases and V 3 bases, and 10 bases lay outside the gene matches. This CDR3 has 16 amino acids. Germline V CDR1 and CDR2: SEHNR, FQNEAQ (reference sequence). The DNA of the CDR3 is TGTGCCAGCAGCTTTCCAAACAGGGGATTGGACACTGAAGCTTTCTTT. This encodes CASSFPNRGLDTEAFF.

The J gene is TRBJ1-6, the V gene TRBV5-1, with 8 nucleotides matching TRBD1. V lost 4 bases and J lost 10; bases outside the gene matches: 10. The CDR3 spans 15 residues. Per germline, CDR1 SGHRS and CDR2 YFSETQ. CDR3 sequence reads: CASSARDRPFSPLHF. For the CDR3, the DNA is TGCGCCAGCAGCGCCCGGGACAGGCCTTTCTCACCCCTCCACTTT.

This chain connects TRBV9 to TRBJ2-5; 12 nucleotides line up with TRBD2. The ends lost 0 bases at V and 6 bases at J; junction bases unmatched: 12. This CDR3 region has 18 residues. CDR1 is SGDLS and CDR2 is YYNGEE in the germline V gene. The DNA of the CDR3 is TGTGCCAGCAGCGTAGACCCGACCGGACTAGCGGGAATCCAGACCCAGTACTTC. Translated: CASSVDPTGLAGIQTQYF.

The chain is built from TRBV11-3 and TRBJ2-7, with D maybe TRBD1 (6 bases). This CDR3 comprises 14 residues. Germline V lookup: CDR1 SGHNT, CDR2 YENEEA. V gave up 1 base and J gave up 3 bases, with 10 bases separating them. In DNA form, the CDR3 reads TGTGCCAGCAGCTTAGTAGGCAGGGGCTACGAGCAGTACTTC. It specifies CASSLVGRGYEQYF. The full variable domain, completed using reference TRBV11-3 and TRBJ2-7, is EAGVVQSPRYKIIEKKQPVAFWCNPISGHNTLYWYLQNLGQGPELLIRYENEEAVDDSQLPKDRFSAERLKGVDSTLKIQPAELGDSAVYLCASSLVGRGYEQYFGPGTRLTVT.

The chain joins TRBV18 to TRBJ2-1; D might be TRBD1 (6 bases). The V gene lost 4 bases and the J gene lost 0 bases, with 13 bases spanning the gap. The CDR3 spans 16 residues. Germline V gene data show CDR1 as KGHSH and CDR2 as LQKENI. The CDR3 region has the DNA TGTGCCAGCTCACTCACTTCAGGGGTCTCCTACAATGAGCAGTTCTTC. Protein sequence: CASSLTSGVSYNEQFF.

The chain couples TRBV21-1 to TRBJ2-3; whether TRBD1, the table's D call, matches the DNA was not checked. TRBV21-1 is marked as a pseudogene. This CDR3 region has 14 residues. The CDR3 reads CASSKTTGSDTQYF. CDR3 bases: TGTGCCAGCAGCAAGACAACCGGTTCAGATACGCAGTATTTT.

V usage is TRBV10-3 and J usage is TRBJ2-1; possible D gene TRBD1, 6 bases. The CDR3 is 15 residues long. V shed 6 bases and J shed 2 bases, with 14 bases lying between them. Germline CDR1 is ENHRY and CDR2 is SYGVKD. CDR3 sequence: CAIRGSGDPYNEQFF. The CDR3 coding sequence is TGTGCCATCAGGGGTTCAGGGGATCCCTACAATGAGCAGTTCTTC.

Only one count was recorded for this clone. The V and J genes are TRBV6-1 and TRBJ1-1, with 8 bases that match TRBD1. CDR1 and CDR2 from the germline V gene are MNHNS and SASEGT. The junction had 7 bases not matched to a gene; V was cut back by 6 bases and J by 7 bases. The CDR3 runs 13 residues. The CDR3 loop reads CASRYGQGHEAFF. The DNA of the CDR3 is TGTGCCAGCAGATACGGACAGGGCCATGAAGCTTTCTTT.

The chain employs TRBV30 and TRBJ1-1; the D gene is possibly TRBD1 (5 bases). V was cut by 1 base and J by 6 bases, with 12 bases left in between. The CDR3 extends over 13 amino acids. CDR1 and CDR2 from the germline V gene are GTSNPN and SVGIG (reference sequence). The CDR3 here is CAWSEDISSEAFF. In DNA form, the CDR3 reads TGTGCCTGGAGTGAGGACATCTCGTCTGAAGCTTTCTTT.

J is TRBJ2-1 and V is TRBV2; 7 nucleotides match TRBD2. This CDR3 region has 13 residues. Germline trimming cut 6 bases from V and 5 bases from J; bases unmatched to any gene: 4. CDR1 is SNHLY, CDR2 FYNNEI, per germline. The CDR3 spells CASRLALNNEQFF. The CDR3 DNA is TGTGCCAGCAGACTAGCGCTTAACAATGAGCAGTTCTTC. Looking up the rest from reference TRBV2 and TRBJ2-1 gives the full variable domain: EPEVTQTPSHQVTQMGQEVILRCVPISNHLYFYWYRQILGQKVEFLVSFYNNEISEKSEIFDDQFSVERPDGSNFTLKIRSTKLEDSAMYFCASRLALNNEQFFGPGTRLTVL.

The rearrangement links TRBV19 to TRBJ1-5; the D gene is possibly TRBD1 (6 bases). Germline V gene sequence: CDR1 LNHDA, CDR2 SQIVND (reference sequence). Deletions cut 6 bases from V and 6 bases from J, with 24 bases between. There are 17 residues in the CDR3. CDR3 residues: CASSISSGGGNGQPQHF. The CDR3 nucleotides read TGTGCCAGTAGCATAAGCTCGGGGGGGGGCAACGGTCAGCCCCAGCATTTT.

The V gene is TRBV2, the J gene TRBJ2-7; 7 positions match TRBD1. The CDR3 is made up of 13 amino acids. Trimming took 8 bases from V and 4 from J; bases not matched to a gene: 8. Per germline, CDR1 SNHLY and CDR2 FYNNEI. The CDR3 nucleotides read TGTGCCAGCGTAGAGGGGGCCCTTTACGAGCAGTACTTC. It translates to CASVEGALYEQYF.

This chain connects TRBV9 to TRBJ1-3, with D uncertain. V was cut by 1 base and J by 1 base, with 6 bases left in between. This CDR3 comprises 14 residues. Germline CDR1 is SGDLS and CDR2 is YYNGEE. CDR3 amino acids: CASSVLSSGNTIYF. CDR3 coding DNA: TGTGCCAGCAGCGTATTGAGTTCTGGAAACACCATATATTTT.

This chain uses TRBV4-1 with TRBJ2-1; 14 bases agree with TRBD2. The trim removed 3 bases at V and 6 bases at J, leaving 7 bases unmatched. CDR1 is MGHRA and CDR2 is YSYEKL in the germline V gene. The CDR3 runs 17 residues. CDR3 residues: CASSHQRTSGGINEQFF. In nucleotides, the CDR3 is TGCGCCAGCAGCCATCAGAGGACTAGCGGGGGGATCAATGAGCAGTTCTTC.

About this clone itself: Other nucleotide sequences from this sample produce the same CDR3. The chain combines TRBV6-1 with TRBJ2-1; the match to TRBD2 covers 7 bases. This CDR3 region has 16 residues. CDR1 is MNHNS and CDR2 is SASEGT in the germline V gene. J gave up 0 bases and V 2 bases, and 4 bases lay outside the gene matches. The CDR3 region has the DNA TGTGCCAGCAGTGAATTGGGGGGGGGCTCCTACAATGAGCAGTTCTTC. Translated, it gives CASSELGGGSYNEQFF.

The chain carries TRBV2 and TRBJ1-2; tentative D call: TRBD1 (5 bases). CDR3 length: 14 amino acids. Trimming removed 0 bases from V and 6 bases from J, with 11 bases in between. CDR1 is SNHLY and CDR2 is FYNNEI in the germline V gene. The CDR3 reads CASSEALQVDGYTF. For the CDR3, the DNA is TGTGCCAGCAGTGAAGCGTTACAGGTGGATGGCTACACCTTC.